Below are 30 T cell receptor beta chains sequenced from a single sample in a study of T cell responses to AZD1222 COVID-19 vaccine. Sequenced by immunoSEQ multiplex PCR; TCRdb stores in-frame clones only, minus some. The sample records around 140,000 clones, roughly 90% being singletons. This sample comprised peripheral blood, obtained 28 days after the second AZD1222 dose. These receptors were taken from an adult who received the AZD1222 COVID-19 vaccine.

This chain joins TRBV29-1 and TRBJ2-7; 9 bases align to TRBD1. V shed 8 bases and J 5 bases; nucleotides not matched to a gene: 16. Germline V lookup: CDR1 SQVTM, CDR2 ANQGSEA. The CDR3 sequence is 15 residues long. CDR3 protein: CSYRDREGGIHEQYF. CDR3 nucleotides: TGCAGCTATAGGGACAGGGAAGGAGGGATCCACGAGCAGTACTTC.

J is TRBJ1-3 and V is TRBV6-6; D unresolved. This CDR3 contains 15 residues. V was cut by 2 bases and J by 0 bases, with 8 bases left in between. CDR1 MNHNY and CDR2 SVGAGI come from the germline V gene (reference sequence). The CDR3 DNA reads TGTGCCAGCAGTTACCCACAGCGCTCTGGAAACACCATATATTTT. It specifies CASSYPQRSGNTIYF.

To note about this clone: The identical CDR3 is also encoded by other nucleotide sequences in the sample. CDR3 bases: TGTGCCAGCAAAAGGACAGGGACCTACGAGCAGTACTTC. Translated, it gives CASKRTGTYEQYF. J is TRBJ2-7 and V is TRBV28; 8 positions match TRBD1. CDR3 length equals 13 residues. CDR1 is MDHEN, CDR2 SYDVKM, per germline. V was clipped by 7 bases and J by 2 bases; unmatched bases: 4.

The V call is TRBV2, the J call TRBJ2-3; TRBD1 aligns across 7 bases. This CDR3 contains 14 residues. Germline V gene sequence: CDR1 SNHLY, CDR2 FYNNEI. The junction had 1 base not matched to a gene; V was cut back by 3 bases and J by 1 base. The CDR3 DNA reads TGTGCCAGCAGTGATGGACAGGGCACAGATACGCAGTATTTT. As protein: CASSDGQGTDTQYF.

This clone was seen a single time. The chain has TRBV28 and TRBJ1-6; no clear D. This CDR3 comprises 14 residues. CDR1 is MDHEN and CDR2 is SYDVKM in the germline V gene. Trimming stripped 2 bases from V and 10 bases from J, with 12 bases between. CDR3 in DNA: TGTGCCAGCAGTTTAAGTCCCGGTCTCTCACCCCTCCACTTT. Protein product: CASSLSPGLSPLHF. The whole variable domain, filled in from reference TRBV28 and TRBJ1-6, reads DVKVTQSSRYLVKRTGEKVFLECVQDMDHENMFWYRQDPGLGLRLIYFSYDVKMKEKGDIPEGYSVSREKKERFSLILESASTNQTSMYLCASSLSPGLSPLHFGNGTRLTVT.

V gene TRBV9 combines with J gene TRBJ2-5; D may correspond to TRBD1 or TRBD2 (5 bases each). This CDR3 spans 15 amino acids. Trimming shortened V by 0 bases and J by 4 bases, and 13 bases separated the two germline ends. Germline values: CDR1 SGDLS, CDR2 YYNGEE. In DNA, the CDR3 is TGTGCCAGCAGCGTAGGGACTCCCCAGGGAGAGACCCAGTACTTC. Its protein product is CASSVGTPQGETQYF.

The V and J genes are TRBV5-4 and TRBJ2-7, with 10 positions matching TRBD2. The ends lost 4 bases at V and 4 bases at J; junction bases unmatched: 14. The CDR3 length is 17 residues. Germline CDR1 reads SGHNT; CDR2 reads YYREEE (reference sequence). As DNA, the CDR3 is TGTGCCAGCAGCCAGGGCGGGGCTAGCGGGAGTACTTACGAGCAGTACTTC. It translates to CASSQGGASGSTYEQYF.

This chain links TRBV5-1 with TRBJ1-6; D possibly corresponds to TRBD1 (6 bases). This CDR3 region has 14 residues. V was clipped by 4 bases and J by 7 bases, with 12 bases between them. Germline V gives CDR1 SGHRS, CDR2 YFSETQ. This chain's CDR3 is CASSDWGQNSPLHF. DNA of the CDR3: TGCGCCAGCAGCGACTGGGGGCAGAATTCACCCCTCCACTTT. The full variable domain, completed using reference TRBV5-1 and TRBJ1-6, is KAGVTQTPRYLIKTRGQQVTLSCSPISGHRSVSWYQQTPGQGLQFLFEYFSETQRNKGNFPGRFSGRQFSNSRSEMNVSTLELGDSALYLCASSDWGQNSPLHFGNGTRLTVT.

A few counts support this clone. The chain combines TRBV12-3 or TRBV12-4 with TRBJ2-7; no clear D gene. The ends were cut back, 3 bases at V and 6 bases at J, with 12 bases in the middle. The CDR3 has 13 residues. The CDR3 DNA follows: TGTGCCAGCAGTTTGAACTTAGACGCCGAGCAGTACTTC. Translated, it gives CASSLNLDAEQYF.

The CDR3 here is CASSFPPRYEQFF. In DNA, the CDR3 is TGTGCCAGCAGCTTCCCCCCCCGGTATGAGCAGTTCTTC. J is TRBJ2-1 and V is TRBV7-9; no definite D call. Trimming left V 3 bases short and J 8 bases short, with 11 bases between. The germline CDR1 and CDR2 sequences are SEHNR and FQNEAQ (reference sequence). The CDR3 is made up of 13 amino acids. Full variable domain (remainder filled in from reference TRBV7-9 and TRBJ2-1): DTGVSQNPRHKITKRGQNVTFRCDPISEHNRLYWYRQTLGQGPEFLTYFQNEAQLEKSRLLSDRFSAERPKGSFSTLEIQRTEQGDSAMYLCASSFPPRYEQFFGPGTRLTVL.

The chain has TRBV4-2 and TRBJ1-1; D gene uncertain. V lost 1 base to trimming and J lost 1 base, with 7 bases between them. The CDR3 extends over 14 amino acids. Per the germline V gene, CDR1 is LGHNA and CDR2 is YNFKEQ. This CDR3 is CASSQVAANTEAFF. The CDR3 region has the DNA TGTGCCAGCAGCCAAGTTGCAGCGAACACTGAAGCTTTCTTT.

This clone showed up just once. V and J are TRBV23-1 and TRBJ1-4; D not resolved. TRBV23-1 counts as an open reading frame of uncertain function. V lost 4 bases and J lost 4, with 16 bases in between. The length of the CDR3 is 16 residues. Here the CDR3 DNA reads TGCGCCAGCAGTCTCCCCAAACACCGCGTTAATGAAAAACTGTTTTTT. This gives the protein CASSLPKHRVNEKLFF.

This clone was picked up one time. As DNA, the CDR3 is TGCGCCAGCAGCTTGCGAGGGTATGGGGACAATGAGCAGTTCTTC. This codes for CASSLRGYGDNEQFF. The chain joins TRBV5-1 to TRBJ2-1; TRBD2 might be the D (5 bases). This CDR3 spans 15 amino acids. Per germline, CDR1 SGHRS and CDR2 YFSETQ. V was shortened by 1 base and J by 5 bases, with 13 bases between the two germline ends.

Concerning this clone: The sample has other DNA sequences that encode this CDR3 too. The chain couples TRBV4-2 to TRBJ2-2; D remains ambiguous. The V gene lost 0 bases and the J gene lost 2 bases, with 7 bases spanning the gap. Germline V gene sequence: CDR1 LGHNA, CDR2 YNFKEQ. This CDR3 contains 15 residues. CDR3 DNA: TGTGCCAGCAGCCAAGAGTGGGCAAACACCGGGGAGCTGTTTTTT. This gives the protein CASSQEWANTGELFF.

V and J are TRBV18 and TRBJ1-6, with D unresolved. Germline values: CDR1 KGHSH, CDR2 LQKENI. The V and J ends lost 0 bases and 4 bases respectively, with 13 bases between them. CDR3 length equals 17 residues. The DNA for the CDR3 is TGTGCCAGCTCACCACCCATTCGGCAGGAATATAATTCACCCCTCCACTTT. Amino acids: CASSPPIRQEYNSPLHF.

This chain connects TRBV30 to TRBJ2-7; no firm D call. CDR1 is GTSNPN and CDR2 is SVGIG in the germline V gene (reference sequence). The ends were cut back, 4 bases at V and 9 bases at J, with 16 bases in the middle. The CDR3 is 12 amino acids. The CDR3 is CAWNRQVGVQYF. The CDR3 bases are TGTGCCTGGAATCGGCAGGTCGGAGTGCAGTACTTC.

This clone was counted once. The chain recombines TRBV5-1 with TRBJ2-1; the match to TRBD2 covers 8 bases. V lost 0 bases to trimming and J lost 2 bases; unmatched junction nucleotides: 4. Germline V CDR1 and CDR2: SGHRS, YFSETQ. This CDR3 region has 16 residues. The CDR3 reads CASSLGAGAPYNEQFF. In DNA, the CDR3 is TGCGCCAGCAGCTTGGGAGCGGGAGCTCCCTACAATGAGCAGTTCTTC.

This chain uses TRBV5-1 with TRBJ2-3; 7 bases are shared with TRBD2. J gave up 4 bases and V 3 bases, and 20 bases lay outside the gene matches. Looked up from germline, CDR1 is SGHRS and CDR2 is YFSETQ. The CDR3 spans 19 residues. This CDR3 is CASSSYGLMGREAPDTQYF. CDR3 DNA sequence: TGCGCCAGCAGCTCATATGGGTTAATGGGACGGGAGGCCCCAGATACGCAGTATTTT.

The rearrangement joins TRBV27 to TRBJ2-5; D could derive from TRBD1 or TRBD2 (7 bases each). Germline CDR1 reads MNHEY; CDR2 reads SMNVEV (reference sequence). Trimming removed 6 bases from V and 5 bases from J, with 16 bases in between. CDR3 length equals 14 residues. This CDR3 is CASSLGLGGETQYF. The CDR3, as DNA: TGTGCCAGCAGCCTTGGACTAGGGGGCGAGACCCAGTACTTC.

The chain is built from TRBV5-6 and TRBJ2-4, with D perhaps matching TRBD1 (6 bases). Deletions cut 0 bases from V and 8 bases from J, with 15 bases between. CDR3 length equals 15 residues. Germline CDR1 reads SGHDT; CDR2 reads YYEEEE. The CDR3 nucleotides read TGTGCCAGCAGCTTGGCCGGACAGCCGACATACATTCAGTACTTC. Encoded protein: CASSLAGQPTYIQYF.

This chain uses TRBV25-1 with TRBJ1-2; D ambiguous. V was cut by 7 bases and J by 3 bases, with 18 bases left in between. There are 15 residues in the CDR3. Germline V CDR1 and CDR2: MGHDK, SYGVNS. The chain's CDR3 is CASIRPPGWDYGYTF. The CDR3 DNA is TGTGCCAGCATTCGTCCGCCGGGTTGGGACTATGGCTACACCTTC.

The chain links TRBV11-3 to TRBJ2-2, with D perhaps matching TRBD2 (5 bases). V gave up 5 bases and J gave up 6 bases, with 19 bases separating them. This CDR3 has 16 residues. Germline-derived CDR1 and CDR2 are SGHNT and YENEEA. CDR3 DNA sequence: TGTGCCAGCAGCGCCCGACTACGGCAAGGTCCCGGGGAGCTGTTTTTT. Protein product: CASSARLRQGPGELFF.

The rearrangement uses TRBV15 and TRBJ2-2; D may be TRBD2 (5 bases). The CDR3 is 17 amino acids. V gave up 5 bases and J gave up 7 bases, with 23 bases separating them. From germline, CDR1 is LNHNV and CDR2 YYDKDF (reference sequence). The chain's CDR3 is CATSAPDREGLSGELFF. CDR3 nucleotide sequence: TGTGCCACCAGCGCACCTGATCGTGAGGGCCTCAGCGGGGAGCTGTTTTTT.

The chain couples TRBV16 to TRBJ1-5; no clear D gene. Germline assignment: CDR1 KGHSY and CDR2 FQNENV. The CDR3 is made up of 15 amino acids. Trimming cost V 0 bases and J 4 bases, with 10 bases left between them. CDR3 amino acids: CASSQSVPVNQPQHF. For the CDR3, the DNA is TGTGCCAGCAGCCAATCCGTCCCAGTTAATCAGCCCCAGCATTTT.

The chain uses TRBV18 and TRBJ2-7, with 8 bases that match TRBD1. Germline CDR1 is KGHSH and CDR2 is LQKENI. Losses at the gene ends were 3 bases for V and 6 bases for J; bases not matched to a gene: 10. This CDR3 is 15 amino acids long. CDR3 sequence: CASSPDRGIWGEQYF. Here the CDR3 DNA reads TGTGCCAGCTCACCCGACAGGGGTATATGGGGCGAGCAGTACTTC.

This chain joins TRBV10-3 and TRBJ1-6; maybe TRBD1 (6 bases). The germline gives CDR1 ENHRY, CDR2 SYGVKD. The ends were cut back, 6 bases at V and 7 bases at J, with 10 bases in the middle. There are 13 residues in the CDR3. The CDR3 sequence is CAIRRTVNSPLHF. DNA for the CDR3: TGTGCCATCAGGAGGACAGTAAATTCACCCCTCCACTTT.

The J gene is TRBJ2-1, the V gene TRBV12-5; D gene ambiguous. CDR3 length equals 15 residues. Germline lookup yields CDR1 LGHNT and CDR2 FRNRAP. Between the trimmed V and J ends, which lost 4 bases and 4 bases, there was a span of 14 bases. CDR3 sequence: CASGWGMGQYNEQFF. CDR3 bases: TGTGCTAGTGGTTGGGGAATGGGCCAATACAATGAGCAGTTCTTC.

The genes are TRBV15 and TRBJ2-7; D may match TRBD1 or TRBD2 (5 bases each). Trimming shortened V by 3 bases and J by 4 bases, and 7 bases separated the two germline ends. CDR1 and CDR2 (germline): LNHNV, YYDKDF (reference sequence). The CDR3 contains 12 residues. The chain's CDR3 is CATSSEGYEQYF. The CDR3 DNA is TGTGCCACCAGCAGTGAGGGGTACGAGCAGTACTTC.

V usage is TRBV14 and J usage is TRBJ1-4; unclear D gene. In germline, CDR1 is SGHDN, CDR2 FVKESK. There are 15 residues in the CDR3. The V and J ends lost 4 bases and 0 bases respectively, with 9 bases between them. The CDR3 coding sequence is TGTGCCAGCAGCCTCAGCGCATCAACTAATGAAAAACTGTTTTTT. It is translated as CASSLSASTNEKLFF.

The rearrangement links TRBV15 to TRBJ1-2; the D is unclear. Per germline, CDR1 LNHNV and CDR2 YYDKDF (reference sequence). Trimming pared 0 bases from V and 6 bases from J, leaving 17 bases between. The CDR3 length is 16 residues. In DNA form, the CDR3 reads TGTGCCACCAGCAGAGATTTTGGCAAACTCAAGGATGGCTACACCTTC. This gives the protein CATSRDFGKLKDGYTF.